One and the same sample provided the 23 T cell receptor beta chains below, sequenced in a study of beta chain features in type 1 diabetes. Study-wide findings and caveats: Moderate but significant shortening of TCRB CDR3s was recorded in all four CD4+ subsets from Type 1 diabetes patients.

The sequenced template was cDNA made from the entire isolated RNA. Clones were sequenced by immunoSEQ multiplex PCR, and TCRdb holds only the in-frame ones, with some missing. The data contain 400,000 or so clones, roughly 12% of them seen just once; the ten biggest clones take up around 0.0099%. No antigen is known for these receptors. Sequenced material: naive CD4+ T cells from blood. The receptors were gathered from a woman younger than 30 with type 1 diabetes.

This clone showed up just a few times. The CDR3 sequence is CASSLGGLADNEQFF. CDR3 bases: TGCGCCAGCAGCTTGGGCGGACTAGCGGACAATGAGCAGTTCTTC. The rearrangement uses TRBV5-1 and TRBJ2-1, with 10 positions matching TRBD2. V shed 0 bases and J 5 bases; nucleotides not matched to a gene: 2. This CDR3 spans 15 amino acids. Germline lookup yields CDR1 SGHRS and CDR2 YFSETQ. The full variable domain, with the rest looked up from reference TRBV5-1 and TRBJ2-1, is KAGVTQTPRYLIKTRGQQVTLSCSPISGHRSVSWYQQTPGQGLQFLFEYFSETQRNKGNFPGRFSGRQFSNSRSEMNVSTLELGDSALYLCASSLGGLADNEQFFGPGTRLTVL.

V gene TRBV7-2 combines with J gene TRBJ1-2; D gene uncertain. CDR3 length equals 12 residues. Trimming removed 3 bases from V and 7 bases from J, with 9 bases in between. Germline CDR1 reads SGHTA; CDR2 reads FQGNSA. CDR3 protein: CASSFTRGGYTF. The CDR3, as DNA: TGTGCCAGCAGCTTCACTCGGGGTGGCTACACCTTC.

V usage is TRBV5-1 and J usage is TRBJ2-5; 9 nucleotides agree with TRBD1. CDR1 is SGHRS, CDR2 YFSETQ, per germline. V lost 4 bases to trimming and J lost 5 bases; unmatched junction nucleotides: 3. The CDR3 length is 13 residues. The CDR3 coding sequence is TGCGCCAGCAGCAGAGGGACAGGGGAGACCCAGTACTTC. This translates into CASSRGTGETQYF.

CDR3 loop: CASSLASNQETQYF. The CDR3 bases are TGCGCCAGCAGCTTGGCTAGTAATCAAGAGACCCAGTACTTC. The chain combines TRBV5-1 with TRBJ2-5; no firm D call. From germline, CDR1 is SGHRS and CDR2 YFSETQ. Trimming pared 0 bases from V and 2 bases from J, leaving 8 bases between. The CDR3 runs to 14 residues.

This chain joins TRBV28 and TRBJ1-2, with D tentatively TRBD1 (5 bases). Germline loops: CDR1 MDHEN, CDR2 SYDVKM. Trimming took 5 bases from V and 2 from J, leaving 15 bases between them. There are 15 residues in the CDR3. CDR3 nucleotide sequence: TGTGCCAGCAGTCTACAGCTCAGGGTAAACTATGGCTACACCTTC. Its protein is CASSLQLRVNYGYTF.

The chain carries TRBV6-6 and TRBJ2-3; D is undetermined. Germline V gene lookup returns CDR1 MNHNY and CDR2 SVGAGI (reference sequence). CDR3 length: 13 amino acids. V was cut by 0 bases and J by 4 bases, with 5 bases left in between. The CDR3 DNA reads TGTGCCAGCAGTTACTCGTCTGCAGATACGCAGTATTTT. It translates to CASSYSSADTQYF.

The chain employs TRBV7-2 and TRBJ1-6; 10 positions match TRBD1. V was clipped by 5 bases and J by 7 bases; unmatched bases: 2. The CDR3 totals 14 residues. The germline V gene has CDR1 SGHTA and CDR2 FQGNSA. CDR3 coding DNA: TGTGCCAGCAGCACGGGACAGGGGAATTCACCCCTCCACTTT. This encodes CASSTGQGNSPLHF.

V and J are TRBV20-1 and TRBJ1-4; D is ambiguous. With 3 bases removed from V and 8 bases from J, the gap between germline ends came to 4 bases. In germline, CDR1 is DFQATT, CDR2 SNEGSKA (reference sequence). This CDR3 comprises 10 residues. The CDR3 sequence: CSARREKLFF. The CDR3 DNA is TGCAGTGCTAGGCGGGAAAAACTGTTTTTT.

The table lists this clone with a few counts. This rearrangement joins TRBV5-4 to TRBJ1-2; 7 bases are a match to TRBD1. V shed 4 bases, J shed 2 bases, and the junction held 11 bases outside the gene matches. The germline CDR1 and CDR2 sequences are SGHNT and YYREEE (reference sequence). The CDR3 sequence is 16 residues long. Written as DNA, the CDR3 is TGTGCCAGCAGCCCGGGACAGCCCATACGAAACTATGGCTACACCTTC. Protein: CASSPGQPIRNYGYTF.

The chain carries TRBV5-1 and TRBJ2-2; 10 positions agree with TRBD2. The V gene's germline CDR1 is SGHRS and CDR2 YFSETQ. With V trimmed by 7 bases and J by 5 bases, 2 bases remained unmatched. CDR3 length equals 13 residues. Here the CDR3 DNA reads TGCGCCAGCTGGACTAGCGGAACCGGGGAGCTGTTTTTT. Translated, it gives CASWTSGTGELFF.

This clone has only a few counts. The chain is built from TRBV4-3 and TRBJ1-2; D might be TRBD1 (6 bases). V was pared by 0 bases and J by 6 bases, with 14 bases between. The germline gives CDR1 LGHNA, CDR2 YSLEER. The CDR3 consists of 15 residues. The CDR3 sequence: CASSQDLLDRDGYTF. The CDR3 nucleotides are TGCGCCAGCAGCCAAGATCTTCTGGACAGAGATGGCTACACCTTC.

This rearrangement joins TRBV30 to TRBJ2-2; no clear D gene. The CDR3 is 13 amino acids. The V gene's germline CDR1 is GTSNPN and CDR2 SVGIG (reference sequence). Trimming removed 5 bases from V and 4 bases from J, with 11 bases in between. The CDR3 DNA reads as TGTGCCTGGTCGAAAAGCTCCACCGGGGAGCTGTTTTTT. It translates to CAWSKSSTGELFF.

In its sample, this clone was seen a few times. This chain links TRBV11-3 with TRBJ2-1; 7 bases agree with TRBD2. The junction had 7 bases not matched to a gene; V was cut back by 3 bases and J by 5 bases. The CDR3 runs to 15 residues. Germline assignment: CDR1 SGHNT and CDR2 YENEEA. The CDR3 loop reads CASSLELASDNEQFF. CDR3 in DNA: TGTGCCAGCAGCTTGGAACTAGCGTCCGACAATGAGCAGTTCTTC.

The rearrangement joins TRBV9 to TRBJ1-2; D is unresolved. The V end was cut by 3 bases, the J end by 4 bases, with 19 bases between. This CDR3 spans 16 amino acids. The V gene's germline CDR1 is SGDLS and CDR2 YYNGEE. CDR3 sequence: CASSEISGSTIYGYTF. The CDR3 bases are TGTGCCAGCAGCGAAATAAGTGGCAGTACCATCTATGGCTACACCTTC.

The chain carries TRBV19 and TRBJ2-5; D remains ambiguous. Trimming removed 0 bases at V and 5 bases at J, with 10 bases between. CDR1 LNHDA and CDR2 SQIVND come from the germline V gene (reference sequence). The length of the CDR3 is 14 residues. The CDR3 here is CASSIEGVRETQYF. The DNA for the CDR3 is TGTGCCAGTAGTATAGAGGGCGTCCGGGAGACCCAGTACTTC. Full variable domain (outside the CDR3, taken from reference TRBV19 and TRBJ2-5): DGGITQSPKYLFRKEGQNVTLSCEQNLNHDAMYWYRQDPGQGLRLIYYSQIVNDFQKGDIAEGYSVSREKKESFPLTVTSAQKNPTAFYLCASSIEGVRETQYFGPGTRLLVL.

Only a few counts were recorded for this clone. Other DNA sequences of this sample code for an identical CDR3. This rearrangement joins TRBV7-9 to TRBJ2-5; 7 bases match TRBD1. This CDR3 region has 13 residues. V lost 5 bases, J lost 3 bases, and 3 bases stayed unmatched. Germline lookup yields CDR1 SEHNR and CDR2 FQNEAQ (reference sequence). The CDR3 bases are TGTGCCAGCAGCAGGGACAGCAAAGAGACCCAGTACTTC. Translating it yields CASSRDSKETQYF.

This clone was counted between two and nine times. This sequence joins TRBV5-4 and TRBJ2-7; 7 bases match TRBD2. After removal of 0 bases from V and 4 bases from J, the junction contained 7 bases not matched to a gene. The CDR3 totals 15 residues. Germline V gives CDR1 SGHNT, CDR2 YYREEE (reference sequence). CDR3 region: CASSLGEGVPYEQYF. In nucleotides, the CDR3 is TGTGCCAGCAGCTTGGGGGAGGGAGTCCCATACGAGCAGTACTTC.

The table lists this clone with a few counts. The chain links TRBV28 to TRBJ2-2; 8 bases agree with TRBD1. This CDR3 is 16 amino acids long. The V gene's germline CDR1 is MDHEN and CDR2 SYDVKM. The ends lost 3 bases at V and 4 bases at J; junction bases unmatched: 7. In DNA, the CDR3 is TGTGCCAGCAGTTTGTCAGGGGGCGGCGTCACCGGGGAGCTGTTTTTT. This translates into CASSLSGGGVTGELFF.

The rearrangement joins TRBV7-2 to TRBJ1-2, with 7 positions matching TRBD1. The CDR3 runs to 16 residues. The V segment lost 4 bases and the J segment 4 bases; nucleotides outside the gene matches: 12. The germline V gene encodes CDR1 SGHTA and CDR2 FQGNSA. DNA for the CDR3: TGTGCCAGCAGCTCCCGGACAGGTCTTGTAGGCTATGGCTACACCTTC. Translated: CASSSRTGLVGYGYTF.

The V gene is TRBV7-2, the J gene TRBJ1-6; TRBD1 aligns across 7 bases. The length of the CDR3 is 16 residues. The junction had 11 bases not matched to a gene; V was cut back by 1 base and J by 11 bases. Germline V gene lookup returns CDR1 SGHTA and CDR2 FQGNSA. CDR3 bases: TGTGCCAGCAGCTTAGAAGGGGGCATTCCGGTGGCACCCCTCCACTTT. It translates to CASSLEGGIPVAPLHF.

This chain connects TRBV30 to TRBJ2-2; D not resolved. The CDR3 has 14 residues. The germline gives CDR1 GTSNPN, CDR2 SVGIG (reference sequence). The ends were cut back, 0 bases at V and 1 base at J, with 6 bases in the middle. The DNA for the CDR3 is TGTGCCTGGAGTGTACTTATGAACACCGGGGAGCTGTTTTTT. This sequence encodes CAWSVLMNTGELFF.

A few counts support this clone. The J gene is TRBJ2-5, the V gene TRBV25-1; a possible D gene is TRBD2 (5 bases). Trimming cost V 0 bases and J 5 bases, with 16 bases left between them. Germline-derived CDR1 and CDR2 are MGHDK and SYGVNS. The CDR3 has 16 amino acids. The CDR3 DNA reads as TGTGCCAGCAGTGAATATGGGTTAGCACTAGTGGAGACCCAGTACTTC. It translates to CASSEYGLALVETQYF.

This sequence joins TRBV18 and TRBJ2-5; weak D call: TRBD2 (6 bases). Trimming pared 2 bases from V and 1 base from J, leaving 11 bases between. The germline gives CDR1 KGHSH, CDR2 LQKENI. The CDR3 extends over 15 amino acids. The CDR3 reads CASSPDPAGQETQYF. Written as DNA, the CDR3 is TGTGCCAGCTCACCAGACCCAGCGGGCCAAGAGACCCAGTACTTC.